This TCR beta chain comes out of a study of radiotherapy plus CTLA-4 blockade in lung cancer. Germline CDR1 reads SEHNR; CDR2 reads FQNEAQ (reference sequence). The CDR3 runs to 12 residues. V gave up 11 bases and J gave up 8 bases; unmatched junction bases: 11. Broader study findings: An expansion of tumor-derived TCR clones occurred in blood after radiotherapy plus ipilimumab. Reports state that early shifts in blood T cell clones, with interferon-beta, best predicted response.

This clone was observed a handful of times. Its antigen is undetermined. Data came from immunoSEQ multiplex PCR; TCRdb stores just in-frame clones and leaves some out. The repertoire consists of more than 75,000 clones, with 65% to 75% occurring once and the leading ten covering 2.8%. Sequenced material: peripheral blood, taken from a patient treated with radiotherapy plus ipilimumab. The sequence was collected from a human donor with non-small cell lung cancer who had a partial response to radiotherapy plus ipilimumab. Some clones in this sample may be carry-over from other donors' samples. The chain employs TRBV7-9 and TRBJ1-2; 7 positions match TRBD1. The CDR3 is CAGSWTGVGYTF. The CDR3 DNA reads TGTGCCGGGAGCTGGACAGGCGTGGGCTACACCTTC.